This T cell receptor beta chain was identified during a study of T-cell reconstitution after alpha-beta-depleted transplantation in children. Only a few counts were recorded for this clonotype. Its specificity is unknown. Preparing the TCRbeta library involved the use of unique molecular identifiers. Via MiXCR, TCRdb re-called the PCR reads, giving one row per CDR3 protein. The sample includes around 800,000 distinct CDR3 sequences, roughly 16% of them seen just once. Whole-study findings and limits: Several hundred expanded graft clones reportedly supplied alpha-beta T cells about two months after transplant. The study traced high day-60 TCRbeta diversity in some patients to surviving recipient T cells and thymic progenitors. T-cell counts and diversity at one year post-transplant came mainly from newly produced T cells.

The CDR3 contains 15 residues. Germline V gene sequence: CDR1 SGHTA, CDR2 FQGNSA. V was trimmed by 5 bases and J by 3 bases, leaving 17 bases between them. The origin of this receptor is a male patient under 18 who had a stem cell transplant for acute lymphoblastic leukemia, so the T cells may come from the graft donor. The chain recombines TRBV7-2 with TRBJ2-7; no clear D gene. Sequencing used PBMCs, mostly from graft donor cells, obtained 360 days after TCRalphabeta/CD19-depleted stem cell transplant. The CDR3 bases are TGTGCCAGCAGCCTCCCTTTACCGGGCCTCTACGAGCAGTACTTC. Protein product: CASSLPLPGLYEQYF.